Presented here are 21 T cell receptor beta chains from one specimen sequenced in a study of cytomegalovirus exposure and HLA in healthy donors. PCR primers comprised 60 Vbeta and 13 Jbeta primers. Only in-frame clones appear in the TCRdb table, and some are missing; sequencing was by immunoSEQ multiplex PCR. Of 150,000 to 200,000 clones in the sample, 80% to 85% were seen once. Sequencing used PBMCs. Receptors originate from a male donor in good health and CMV-seronegative.

The chain carries TRBV2 and TRBJ2-1; possible D gene TRBD1, 5 bases. This CDR3 is built from 15 residues. Germline CDR1 SNHLY, CDR2 FYNNEI. V was shortened by 2 bases and J by 3 bases, with 11 bases between the two germline ends. CDR3 region: CASSEQDTLYNEQFF. As DNA, the CDR3 is TGTGCCAGCAGTGAACAGGACACCCTCTACAATGAGCAGTTCTTC.

This chain links TRBV5-1 with TRBJ2-5, with a weak D call TRBD1 (6 bases). Germline V gene data show CDR1 as SGHRS and CDR2 as YFSETQ. The CDR3 has 15 residues. Trimming removed 3 bases from V and 3 bases from J, with 15 bases in between. Here the CDR3 DNA reads TGCGCCAGCAGCTGGGACCGGGACAAGAAAGAGACCCAGTACTTC. The encoded protein is CASSWDRDKKETQYF. The whole variable domain, filled in from reference TRBV5-1 and TRBJ2-5, reads KAGVTQTPRYLIKTRGQQVTLSCSPISGHRSVSWYQQTPGQGLQFLFEYFSETQRNKGNFPGRFSGRQFSNSRSEMNVSTLELGDSALYLCASSWDRDKKETQYFGPGTRLLVL.

The gene calls are TRBV2 and TRBJ2-1, with D unclear. CDR3 size: 13 residues. Trimming cost V 1 base and J 5 bases, with 6 bases left between them. Germline CDR1 SNHLY, CDR2 FYNNEI. The CDR3 region has the DNA TGTGCCAGCAGTGAAGAGAGCGACAATGAGCAGTTCTTC. It translates to CASSEESDNEQFF.

V gene TRBV30 combines with J gene TRBJ1-4; 11 bases line up with TRBD1. Germline V gives CDR1 GTSNPN, CDR2 SVGIG (reference sequence). This CDR3 has 13 amino acids. V lost 8 bases, J lost 2 bases, and 1 base stayed unmatched. The CDR3 nucleotides are TGTGCCGGACAGGGGGCTACTAATGAAAAACTGTTTTTT. Residues: CAGQGATNEKLFF.

The chain couples TRBV6-1 to TRBJ2-5; D call uncertain. The CDR3 runs to 15 residues. V lost 2 bases to trimming and J lost 2 bases, with 12 bases between them. Germline CDR1 is MNHNS and CDR2 is SASEGT. The chain's CDR3 is CASSESAGIQETQYF. In nucleotides, the CDR3 is TGTGCCAGCAGTGAATCGGCAGGAATACAAGAGACCCAGTACTTC.

This chain uses TRBV7-6 with TRBJ2-3; 10 bases match TRBD2. This CDR3 spans 16 amino acids. Germline lookup yields CDR1 SGHVS and CDR2 FNYEAQ. V dropped 1 base and J dropped 8; count of bases not matched to a gene: 9. DNA for the CDR3: TGTGCCAGCAGCTTAGTGGCTAGCGGGGGTTCCGGTACGCAGTATTTT. Protein product: CASSLVASGGSGTQYF.

The CDR3 sequence is CASSLRLATSTDTQYF. CDR3 nucleotide sequence: TGTGCCAGCAGCCTCCGACTAGCAACTAGCACAGATACGCAGTATTTT. The gene calls are TRBV9 and TRBJ2-3, with 7 bases lining up with TRBD2. V gave up 4 bases and J gave up 0 bases; unmatched junction bases: 8. The CDR3 is 16 amino acids. CDR1 SGDLS and CDR2 YYNGEE come from the germline V gene.

The chain's CDR3 is CASRAEGARTGELFF. The CDR3 DNA follows: TGTGCCAGCAGAGCTGAGGGGGCGCGCACCGGGGAGCTGTTTTTT. The chain uses TRBV6-5 and TRBJ2-2, with TRBD1 matching over 7 bases. This CDR3 spans 15 amino acids. Germline-derived CDR1 and CDR2 are MNHEY and SVGAGI. J gave up 4 bases and V 6 bases, and 8 bases lay outside the gene matches.

V is TRBV10-3 and J is TRBJ1-6, with 7 bases aligning to TRBD1. The ends lost 5 bases at V and 0 bases at J; junction bases unmatched: 4. In germline, CDR1 is ENHRY, CDR2 SYGVKD. This CDR3 has 16 amino acids. The CDR3 coding sequence is TGTGCCATCAGTAAGGGACAGAGCTCCTATAATTCACCCCTCCACTTT. Residues: CAISKGQSSYNSPLHF.

The chain is built from TRBV11-2 and TRBJ1-1; 12 bases align to TRBD1. The J segment lost 4 bases and the V segment lost 4 bases, leaving 7 bases of the junction unmatched. The CDR3 length is 16 residues. CDR1 SGHAT and CDR2 FQNNGV come from the germline V gene. In DNA form, the CDR3 reads TGTGCCAGCAGCTCAGGGACAGGGGGCTTGGGCACTGAAGCTTTCTTT. It codes for CASSSGTGGLGTEAFF.

This clone was detected only once. The chain has TRBV29-1 and TRBJ1-2, with 9 positions matching TRBD1. The CDR3 spans 15 residues. V lost 3 bases, J lost 4 bases, and 9 bases stayed unmatched. Germline-derived CDR1 and CDR2 are SQVTM and ANQGSEA. CDR3 in amino acids: CSVDLGQGAAYGYTF. The CDR3 region has the DNA TGCAGCGTTGACTTGGGACAGGGCGCGGCCTATGGCTACACCTTC.

The chain recombines TRBV9 with TRBJ2-5, with D possibly being TRBD1 (6 bases). The germline V gene encodes CDR1 SGDLS and CDR2 YYNGEE. CDR3 length: 14 residues. V lost 4 bases to trimming and J lost 1 base, with 11 bases between them. The DNA for the CDR3 is TGTGCCAGCAGCCCATCGGACAGCCAAGAGACCCAGTACTTC. Protein sequence: CASSPSDSQETQYF. Variable domain in full (rest from reference TRBV9 and TRBJ2-5): DSGVTQTPKHLITATGQRVTLRCSPRSGDLSVYWYQQSLDQGLQFLIQYYNGEERAKGNILERFSAQQFPDLHSELNLSSLELGDSALYFCASSPSDSQETQYFGPGTRLLVL.

The chain couples TRBV7-9 to TRBJ2-2, with D possibly being TRBD2 (5 bases). V was clipped by 0 bases and J by 11 bases, with 16 bases between them. CDR3 length: 15 residues. Germline CDR1 reads SEHNR; CDR2 reads FQNEAQ (reference sequence). CDR3 sequence reads: CASSLAGGSLIELFF. Written as DNA, the CDR3 is TGTGCCAGCAGCTTAGCCGGCGGGTCGCTAATAGAGCTGTTTTTT.

This sequence joins TRBV19 and TRBJ2-1, with 7 bases matching TRBD2. V was pared by 4 bases and J by 4 bases, with 1 base of the junction left unmatched. The CDR3 loop spans 13 amino acids. Germline loops: CDR1 LNHDA, CDR2 SQIVND (reference sequence). The CDR3 sequence: CASSKGLYNEQFF. CDR3 coding DNA: TGTGCCAGTAGTAAGGGACTATACAATGAGCAGTTCTTC.

The rearrangement links TRBV20-1 to TRBJ1-1; unclear D gene. In germline, CDR1 is DFQATT, CDR2 SNEGSKA (reference sequence). V gave up 2 bases and J gave up 7 bases, with 8 bases separating them. The CDR3 runs 11 residues. The CDR3 reads CSARPGNEAFF. CDR3 DNA sequence: TGCAGTGCTAGACCGGGAAATGAAGCTTTCTTT.

The genes are TRBV10-1 and TRBJ2-3, with 8 bases matching TRBD1. Trimming at V came to 0 bases and at J to 5 bases, leaving 4 bases not matched to a gene. Germline loops: CDR1 WNHNN, CDR2 SYGVQD (reference sequence). This CDR3 contains 15 residues. CDR3 protein: CASSESQGDRDTQYF. The CDR3 coding sequence is TGCGCCAGCAGTGAGTCACAGGGGGACAGAGATACGCAGTATTTT.

This chain uses TRBV19 with TRBJ2-5, with TRBD1 as a possible D gene (6 bases). This CDR3 is 16 amino acids long. Per germline, CDR1 LNHDA and CDR2 SQIVND (reference sequence). V shed 3 bases and J shed 5 bases, with 19 bases lying between them. CDR3 coding DNA: TGTGCCAGTAGTATCCAATTCCACAGGGTCAGCGAGACCCAGTACTTC. It codes for CASSIQFHRVSETQYF.

Remarks on this clone: Other DNA sequences in the sample encode the same CDR3. V and J are TRBV7-9 and TRBJ1-3, with a possible D match to TRBD1 (6 bases). CDR3 length equals 17 residues. Trimming removed 2 bases from V and 2 bases from J, with 16 bases in between. Per germline, CDR1 SEHNR and CDR2 FQNEAQ (reference sequence). The CDR3 DNA follows: TGTGCCAGCAGCTTAAATACGTTGGGGGCCGCTGGAAACACCATATATTTT. Residues: CASSLNTLGAAGNTIYF.

In its sample, this clone was seen a few times. A read error may produce the germline difference seen at one junction end. The rearrangement joins TRBV5-1 to TRBJ2-5; D possibly corresponds to TRBD1 (6 bases). From germline, CDR1 is SGHRS and CDR2 YFSETQ. CDR3 length: 15 amino acids. CDR3 amino acids: CASRLGAVPQETQYF. Here the CDR3 DNA reads TGCGCCAGCAGATTGGGGGCAGTCCCTCAAGAGACCCAGTACTTC.

This clone was recorded once. DNA of the CDR3: TGCGCCAGCAGCTTGGCCCTAGCGGCGCAAGAGACCCAGTACTTC. Translated: CASSLALAAQETQYF. The V gene is TRBV5-1, the J gene TRBJ2-5; 7 nucleotides agree with TRBD2. J gave up 2 bases and V 0 bases, and 4 bases lay outside the gene matches. Germline V lookup: CDR1 SGHRS, CDR2 YFSETQ. The CDR3 has 15 residues.

The CDR3 DNA follows: TGCGCCACCTCGGGACAGGGAAGCACAGATACGCAGTATTTT. It is translated as CATSGQGSTDTQYF. The chain couples TRBV4-3 to TRBJ2-3; 9 bases are shared with TRBD1. After removal of 10 bases from V and 0 bases from J, the junction contained 5 bases not matched to a gene. Germline V lookup: CDR1 LGHNA, CDR2 YSLEER. This CDR3 contains 14 residues.